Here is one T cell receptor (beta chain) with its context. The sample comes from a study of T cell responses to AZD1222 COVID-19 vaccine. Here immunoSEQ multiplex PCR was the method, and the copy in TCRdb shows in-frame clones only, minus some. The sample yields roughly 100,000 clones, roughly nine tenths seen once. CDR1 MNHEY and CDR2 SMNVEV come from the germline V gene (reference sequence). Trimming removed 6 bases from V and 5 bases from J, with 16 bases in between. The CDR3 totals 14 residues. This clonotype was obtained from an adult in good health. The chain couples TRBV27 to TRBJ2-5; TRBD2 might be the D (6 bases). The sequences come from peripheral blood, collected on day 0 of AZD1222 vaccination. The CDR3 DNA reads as TGTGCCAGCAGACCGTCGGGAGTGGTGGAGACCCAGTACTTC. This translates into CASRPSGVVETQYF.